This T cell receptor beta chain is from a study of shared clonotypes between healthy human individuals. Study-level points and caveats: Tissues were not sampled, only blood, and their repertoires likely differ.

The V gene's germline CDR1 is GTSNPN and CDR2 SVGIG (reference sequence). The CDR3 covers 12 residues. With 3 bases removed from V and 0 bases from J, the gap between germline ends came to 4 bases. Those who donated, Caucasian adults without exception, all lived in Nashville, Tennessee. Unsorted samples, those not sorted, used about 90 million PBMCs for genomic DNA. The table lists this clone with many counts. The antigen is unknown. Just one base apart from a much larger clone, this may be a read error. The sample has other DNA sequences that encode this CDR3 too. Only in-frame clones appear in the TCRdb table, and some are missing; sequencing was by immunoSEQ multiplex PCR. Counted here are approximately 460,000 clones, 60% to 80% occurring once; the ten biggest clones make up around 11%.

The chain recombines TRBV30 with TRBJ2-3; D gene uncertain. Sequencing was performed on PBMCs. This receptor was taken from a woman aged 40 to 50 in good health. Some clones in this sample may be carry-over from other donors' samples. This chain's CDR3 is CAWSRSTDTQYF. The CDR3 DNA reads as TGTGCCTGGAGCCGGAGCACAGATACGCAGTATTTT.